This entry is about one T cell receptor (beta chain). This entry is derived from a study of blood T cell repertoires in COVID-19. In the study overall: Collection of acute and convalescent COVID-19 samples took place in the United States, Italy and Spain.

The authors' processing: The authors estimated nucleated cell counts from reference gene primer amplification. The protocol was immunoSEQ multiplex PCR, while the TCRdb copy is restricted to in-frame clones and leaves out a portion. That table is the source of V, J and clone size, and D and trimming were worked out from the DNA. There are 95,000 to 150,000 clones in the sample; around nine tenths occur only once, and approximately 2.3% lies in the top ten. The receptor's source is a woman aged 50 to 60 with acute or convalescent COVID-19. Sequences were obtained from peripheral blood.

CDR3 in DNA: TGTGCCAGCAGCCCGCGGGACTATGGCTACACCTTC. Translated, it gives CASSPRDYGYTF. V is TRBV6-5 and J is TRBJ1-2; the D is unclear. V lost 6 bases and J 3 bases, leaving 8 bases between the germline ends. This CDR3 has 12 amino acids. The germline gives CDR1 MNHEY, CDR2 SVGAGI.